Shown below are 5 T cell receptor beta chains from a single sample sequenced in a study of PD-L1 blockade in urothelial cancer. Data came from immunoSEQ multiplex PCR; TCRdb stores just in-frame clones and leaves some out. The sample lists more than 45,000 clones, approximately 83% occurring once. The sample in question was PBMCs, obtained around atezolizumab (anti-PD-L1) treatment. The receptors originated from a man aged 55 to 70 with urothelial cancer.

The rearrangement links TRBV28 to TRBJ1-1, with D unresolved. CDR1 and CDR2 from the germline V gene are MDHEN and SYDVKM. This CDR3 comprises 15 residues. Trimming pared 6 bases from V and 2 bases from J, leaving 16 bases between. As DNA, the CDR3 is TGTGCCAGCAGCTCCGAGGCCGGCGTCAACACTGAAGCTTTCTTT. The encoded protein is CASSSEAGVNTEAFF.

The rearrangement joins TRBV6-1 to TRBJ2-1; 11 nucleotides match TRBD1. Per the germline V gene, CDR1 is MNHNS and CDR2 is SASEGT. V was pared by 3 bases and J by 5 bases, with 3 bases of the junction left unmatched. The CDR3 sequence is 15 residues long. The CDR3 region is CASSDGDRGNNEQFF. CDR3 DNA: TGTGCCAGCAGTGACGGGGACAGGGGGAACAATGAGCAGTTCTTC.

This clone came up a few times. This chain connects TRBV2 to TRBJ1-5; no firm D call. The V gene's germline CDR1 is SNHLY and CDR2 FYNNEI. The germline V and J ends were trimmed by 4 bases and 5 bases, with 3 bases remaining between them. The CDR3 length is 11 residues. For the CDR3, the DNA is TGTGCCAGCAGTGCGGATCAGCCCCAGCATTTT. It yields the protein CASSADQPQHF.

The rearrangement uses TRBV6-5 and TRBJ2-7; 7 bases are shared with TRBD1. V trimming: 0 bases; J trimming: 4 bases; junction bases outside the gene matches: 6. In germline, CDR1 is MNHEY, CDR2 SVGAGI. The CDR3 has 15 amino acids. The CDR3: CASSYSWTGAYEQYF. CDR3 sequence (DNA): TGTGCCAGCAGTTACTCCTGGACAGGAGCATACGAGCAGTACTTC.

This rearrangement joins TRBV19 to TRBJ2-1, with 7 bases matching TRBD2. The germline V gene encodes CDR1 LNHDA and CDR2 SQIVND (reference sequence). The CDR3 spans 12 residues. V was clipped by 1 base and J by 9 bases; unmatched bases: 0. The CDR3 sequence: CASSIGGGEQFF. Written as DNA, the CDR3 is TGTGCCAGTAGTATAGGGGGGGGTGAGCAGTTCTTC.